This T cell receptor beta chain came from a study of quantifying T cell responses using KT2 cells. Overall study context: Reverse transcription used primers in the TCR alpha and beta constant regions. The second PCR ran as a qPCR until a predetermined fluorescence threshold was reached.

An oligo carrying a UMI was ligated to the cDNA 3' end. The first PCR ran roughly 4 cycles with an equimolar RC1.1 and RC1.2 beta primer mix. Each CDR3 protein gets one entry after TCRdb re-called the UMI-ligation and nested PCR reads with MiXCR. The table records about 32,000 distinct CDR3 sequences, more than 7% of them present only once. The CDR3 has 14 residues. The V and J ends lost 5 bases and 4 bases respectively, with 9 bases between them. The specimen was PBMCs spiked with cells of the T cell clone KT2. V is TRBV12-3 or TRBV12-4 and J is TRBJ1-6; D call uncertain. The source of this sequence is a human donor. The CDR3 is CASSPTPYNSPLHF. CDR3 nucleotide sequence: TGTGCCAGCAGTCCAACACCGTATAATTCACCCCTCCACTTT.